Detailed here is one TCR beta chain. At one end, the junction sequence differs from germline, possibly due to a read error. The data derive from a study of blood T cell repertoires in COVID-19. On the study more broadly: From the United States, Italy and Spain came samples of acute and convalescent COVID-19. The cDNA or gDNA used as material had been derived from T cells, B-cell-depleted T cells, or PBMCs.

CDR3 length: 13 amino acids. CDR1 is SEHNR and CDR2 is FQNEAQ in the germline V gene (reference sequence). Under the authors' procedure: Estimated nucleated cell counts came from reference gene primer amplification. Sequenced by immunoSEQ multiplex PCR; TCRdb stores in-frame clones only, minus some. The V and J calls and clone size come from that table; D and trimming were worked out from the DNA. Found here are 90,000 to 150,000 clones, around 82% of them singletons; the top ten hold 12%. The sequenced sample consisted of peripheral blood. This clonotype was sampled from a human donor in a cohort sampled during active COVID-19. The rearrangement links TRBV7-9 to TRBJ2-7; 7 positions agree with TRBD2. CDR3 residues: CATSGWGGYEQYF. CDR3 in DNA: TGTGCCACCAGCGGGTGGGGGGGTTACGAGCAGTACTTC.